The clone carrying this T cell receptor beta chain was observed once. The sample belongs to a study of cytomegalovirus exposure and HLA in healthy donors. Background on the study: Unique TCR beta sequences numbering 117 million came from 150 million to 200 million T cells in an earlier analysis.

The PCR had 60 Vbeta and 13 Jbeta primers. Profiled with immunoSEQ multiplex PCR; TCRdb holds only in-frame clones, not every one. There are roughly 120,000 clones in the sample; 79% occur only once, and 3.5% to 5% lies in the top ten. The donors, nominally healthy at sampling, likely had unrecorded immune exposures. Trimming took 4 bases from V and 4 from J; bases not matched to a gene: 4. CDR3 length equals 15 residues. The germline CDR1 and CDR2 sequences are MNHEY and SVGAGI. The TCR sequence derives from a man between 25 and 39 years old in good health and CMV-seropositive. Material for sequencing was PBMCs. The rearrangement uses TRBV6-5 and TRBJ2-1; 10 bases are shared with TRBD2. The chain's CDR3 is CASSSLAGLYNEQFF. The CDR3 DNA reads as TGTGCCAGCAGTTCACTAGCGGGGTTATACAATGAGCAGTTCTTC.